This entry describes one T cell receptor beta chain. The target antigen is unknown. Other nucleotide sequences in the sample specify the same CDR3. This entry is derived from a study of shared clonotypes between healthy human individuals. Study overall: CD4 naive and memory got three plates each, CD8 naive two, CD8 memory one. Overall study results and limits: For naive CD4 cells, roughly 5% of clonotypes were shared across a few donors.

Using around 180 ng DNA, about 29,000 T cell genomes, the sorted-subset replicate PCRs were run. Source study methods: Owing to the provision of junction-only sequences devoid of quality scores by immunoSEQ, filtering differed. Clones were sequenced by immunoSEQ multiplex PCR, and TCRdb holds only the in-frame ones, with some missing. V and J calls and clone size are as listed in that table; D and trimming were resolved from the DNA. The repertoire holds some 2,000,000 clones, around 95% seen once, with approximately 0.13% in the top ten. Germline CDR1 and CDR2: SGHNT and YYREEE (reference sequence). Trimming took off 0 bases at V and 0 bases at J, with 9 bases between the two ends. This CDR3 spans 15 amino acids.

V and J are TRBV5-4 and TRBJ1-1; D unresolved. The sequence came from a man aged 18 to 35 in good health. Material for sequencing was naive CD4+ T cells sorted from blood. Subset in this sample: CD45RA+ positively selected. The CDR3 region has the DNA TGTGCCAGCAGCTTGGGGCAGGCCATGAACACTGAAGCTTTCTTT. Its protein product is CASSLGQAMNTEAFF.